A selection of T cell receptor beta chains follows, all from one sample in a study of human T cells and chemical hapten exposure. MiXCR, run by TCRdb on the RACE reads, gives a single entry per CDR3 protein. The sample contains 130,000 or so distinct CDR3 sequences, approximately 9.5% of which appear only once. The specimen sequenced was whole blood. Receptor source: a male donor in good health. Some clones in this sample may be carry-over from other donors' samples. CDR3s include the opening cysteine and the closing phenylalanine or tryptophan. Each record gives: D gene, V gene, J gene, clone size, CDR3 DNA, CDR3 protein. A D gene is named only where the DNA matches it firmly. Size tells how often a clone was seen (once, few, many) or the class of an expanded clone, and some rows leave it out.

D gene: NA
V gene: TRBV7-9
J gene: TRBJ1-1
clone size: NA
CDR3 DNA: TGTGCCAGCAGCTTCGCAGGGGAGGAAGCTTTCTTT
CDR3 protein: CASSFAGEEAFF

D gene: NA
V gene: TRBV4-3
J gene: TRBJ2-7
clone size: NA
CDR3 DNA: TGCGCCAGCAGCCAAGACTGGGGTAACGAGCAGTACTTC
CDR3 protein: CASSQDWGNEQYF

D gene: NA
V gene: TRBV28
J gene: TRBJ1-6
clone size: many
CDR3 DNA: TGTGCCAGCAGTTTACGTGGAGGAACAGGTTCACCCCTCCACTTT
CDR3 protein: CASSLRGGTGSPLHF

D gene: TRBD1
V gene: TRBV14
J gene: TRBJ2-2
clone size: NA
CDR3 DNA: TGTGCCAGCAGCCTATGGACAGGCACCGGGGAGCTGTTTTTT
CDR3 protein: CASSLWTGTGELFF

D gene: NA
V gene: TRBV4-3
J gene: TRBJ2-7
clone size: NA
CDR3 DNA: TGCGCCAGCAGCCAAGATGGAGTAGCTGAATCCTACGAGCAGTACTTC
CDR3 protein: CASSQDGVAESYEQYF

D gene: NA
V gene: TRBV6-6
J gene: TRBJ2-1
clone size: many
CDR3 DNA: TGTGCCAGCACCCACCGGGCAGATAGGCTTAATGAGCAGTTCTTC
CDR3 protein: CASTHRADRLNEQFF

D gene: TRBD1
V gene: TRBV27
J gene: TRBJ1-5
clone size: many
CDR3 DNA: TGTGCCAGCAAGGGGGCTACAGGGAACCAGCCCCAGCATTTT
CDR3 protein: CASKGATGNQPQHF

D gene: NA
V gene: TRBV4-3
J gene: TRBJ2-7
clone size: NA
CDR3 DNA: TGCGCCAGCAGCCAAGCCCCTGGGACCTACGAGCAGTACTTC
CDR3 protein: CASSQAPGTYEQYF

D gene: NA
V gene: TRBV6-1
J gene: TRBJ2-7
clone size: NA
CDR3 DNA: TGTGCCAGCAGTAACTTACAGGGCTACGGCTACGAGCAGTACTTC
CDR3 protein: CASSNLQGYGYEQYF

D gene: TRBD1
V gene: TRBV2
J gene: TRBJ1-1
clone size: many
CDR3 DNA: TGTGCCAGCAGTCCGGACAGGCTAGGTGAAGCTTTCTTT
CDR3 protein: CASSPDRLGEAFF

D gene: NA
V gene: TRBV5-1
J gene: TRBJ2-3
clone size: NA
CDR3 DNA: TGCGCCAGCAGCTGGACCGATTATAGCACAGATACGCAGTATTTT
CDR3 protein: CASSWTDYSTDTQYF

D gene: NA
V gene: TRBV20-1
J gene: TRBJ2-3
clone size: NA
CDR3 DNA: TGCAGTGCTGCACGGGACACCTACACAGATACGCAGTATTTT
CDR3 protein: CSAARDTYTDTQYF

D gene: NA
V gene: TRBV14
J gene: TRBJ2-7
clone size: few
CDR3 DNA: TGTGCCAGCAGCCACTCATTACAATACGAGCAGTACTTC
CDR3 protein: CASSHSLQYEQYF

D gene: NA
V gene: TRBV29-1
J gene: TRBJ1-2
clone size: few
CDR3 DNA: TGCAGCGCGGAGTGGGGGGCTGATGGCTACACCTTC
CDR3 protein: CSAEWGADGYTF

D gene: NA
V gene: TRBV5-1
J gene: TRBJ2-1
clone size: NA
CDR3 DNA: TGCGCCAGCAGTTTTGAGGGGTCCCTCTACAATGAGCAGTTCTTC
CDR3 protein: CASSFEGSLYNEQFF

D gene: TRBD1
V gene: TRBV3-1
J gene: TRBJ1-2
clone size: many
CDR3 DNA: TGTGCCAGCAGCCCCTCGGACAGGGGGCTCGGCTACACCTTC
CDR3 protein: CASSPSDRGLGYTF

D gene: TRBD1
V gene: TRBV6-2/TRBV6-3
J gene: TRBJ2-3
clone size: few
CDR3 DNA: TGTGCCAGCAGTTCGGACAGGGGCACAGATACGCAGTATTTT
CDR3 protein: CASSSDRGTDTQYF

D gene: NA
V gene: TRBV4-1
J gene: TRBJ2-3
clone size: NA
CDR3 DNA: TGCGCCAGCACTAGCACAGATACGCAGTATTTT
CDR3 protein: CASTSTDTQYF

D gene: NA
V gene: TRBV10-3
J gene: TRBJ2-2
clone size: few
CDR3 DNA: TGTGCCATCAACGACCGGGACGGAAGCACCGGGGAGCTGTTTTTT
CDR3 protein: CAINDRDGSTGELFF

D gene: NA
V gene: TRBV12-5
J gene: TRBJ1-5
clone size: NA
CDR3 DNA: TGTGCTAGTGGTTCCCAGGGGAATCAGCCCCAGCATTTT
CDR3 protein: CASGSQGNQPQHF

D gene: TRBD1
V gene: TRBV7-9
J gene: TRBJ1-1
clone size: few
CDR3 DNA: TGTGCCAGCAGCCCAGGGACAGTTGAAGCTTTCTTT
CDR3 protein: CASSPGTVEAFF

D gene: NA
V gene: TRBV6-2/TRBV6-3
J gene: TRBJ2-1
clone size: few
CDR3 DNA: TGTGCCAGCAGTTTCATAGGTCGGGGGCTTCACAATGAGCAGTTCTTC
CDR3 protein: CASSFIGRGLHNEQFF

D gene: TRBD2
V gene: TRBV6-5
J gene: TRBJ2-3
clone size: NA
CDR3 DNA: TGTGCCAGCAGCGAACTTCCGGGACTAGCTTCGTCAGATACGCAGTATTTT
CDR3 protein: CASSELPGLASSDTQYF

D gene: NA
V gene: TRBV5-4
J gene: TRBJ2-1
clone size: many
CDR3 DNA: TGTGCCAGCAGCCTCCTCGGTCGGGGCTCCTACAATGAGCAGTTCTTC
CDR3 protein: CASSLLGRGSYNEQFF

D gene: TRBD2
V gene: TRBV20-1
J gene: TRBJ2-1
clone size: NA
CDR3 DNA: TGCAGTGCTCCCCAACTAGCGGGAGTATCTTTAAATGAGCAGTTCTTC
CDR3 protein: CSAPQLAGVSLNEQFF

D gene: NA
V gene: TRBV10-3
J gene: TRBJ2-3
clone size: few
CDR3 DNA: TGTGCCAGCGCGGAGGGCACTAGCACAGATACGCAGTATTTT
CDR3 protein: CASAEGTSTDTQYF

D gene: NA
V gene: TRBV5-1
J gene: TRBJ2-3
clone size: few
CDR3 DNA: TGCGCCAGCAGCTTTGGAGGGCCCACAGATACGCAGTATTTT
CDR3 protein: CASSFGGPTDTQYF

D gene: NA
V gene: TRBV6-2/TRBV6-3
J gene: TRBJ2-2
clone size: NA
CDR3 DNA: TGTGCCAGCAGTCCTCCACCCCCTGGCACTAGAGCCCTTTCCGGGGAGCTGTTTTTT
CDR3 protein: CASSPPPPGTRALSGELFF

D gene: NA
V gene: TRBV7-9
J gene: TRBJ2-5
clone size: many
CDR3 DNA: TGTGCCAGCAGCTTAGTCGGGCAAGAGACCCAGTACTTC
CDR3 protein: CASSLVGQETQYF

D gene: TRBD2
V gene: TRBV6-2/TRBV6-3
J gene: TRBJ2-3
clone size: few
CDR3 DNA: TGTGCCAGCAGTTTCGGACGGCGAAGACTAGCGGGCACAGATACGCAGTATTTT
CDR3 protein: CASSFGRRRLAGTDTQYF

D gene: NA
V gene: TRBV21-1
J gene: TRBJ1-2
clone size: few
CDR3 DNA: TGTGCCAGCAGCAAGTGGGGTGAAGATAACTATGGCTACACCTTC
CDR3 protein: CASSKWGEDNYGYTF

D gene: NA
V gene: TRBV5-1
J gene: TRBJ2-5
clone size: NA
CDR3 DNA: TGCGCCAGCAGCTTGGTAGGGACCCAACAAGAGACCCAGTACTTC
CDR3 protein: CASSLVGTQQETQYF

D gene: NA
V gene: TRBV6-2/TRBV6-3
J gene: TRBJ1-4
clone size: few
CDR3 DNA: TGTGCCAGCAGAAGGCCGAATAATGAAAAACTGTTTTTT
CDR3 protein: CASRRPNNEKLFF

D gene: NA
V gene: TRBV12-5
J gene: TRBJ1-1
clone size: NA
CDR3 DNA: TGTGCTAGTGGTATCAACACTGAAGCTTTCTTT
CDR3 protein: CASGINTEAFF

D gene: NA
V gene: TRBV12-3/TRBV12-4
J gene: TRBJ2-5
clone size: NA
CDR3 DNA: TGTGCCAGCAGCAGGGAAGAGACCCAGTACTTC
CDR3 protein: CASSREETQYF

D gene: TRBD1
V gene: TRBV19
J gene: TRBJ1-2
clone size: NA
CDR3 DNA: TGTGCCAGTAGTAAAAACCGGGACAGGGGACTAACTAACTATGGCTACACCTTC
CDR3 protein: CASSKNRDRGLTNYGYTF

D gene: NA
V gene: TRBV3-1
J gene: TRBJ1-4
clone size: few
CDR3 DNA: TGTGCCAGCAGCCAAGGTAGAGGGTCGGAAAAACTGTTTTTT
CDR3 protein: CASSQGRGSEKLFF

D gene: NA
V gene: TRBV5-1
J gene: TRBJ1-4
clone size: many
CDR3 DNA: TGCGCCAGCGGACCGGGACAACCAAATGAAAAACTGTTTTTT
CDR3 protein: CASGPGQPNEKLFF

D gene: NA
V gene: TRBV12-3/TRBV12-4
J gene: TRBJ2-1
clone size: few
CDR3 DNA: TGTGCCAGCAGTTTAAGGGTGGCGGGGGCTTACAATGAGCAGTTCTTC
CDR3 protein: CASSLRVAGAYNEQFF

D gene: NA
V gene: TRBV11-2
J gene: TRBJ1-1
clone size: many
CDR3 DNA: TGTGCCAGCAGCTTAGTGGTCCCCAGCACTGAAGCTTTCTTT
CDR3 protein: CASSLVVPSTEAFF

D gene: NA
V gene: TRBV27
J gene: TRBJ2-7
clone size: few
CDR3 DNA: TGTGCCAGCAGTCCCCTCCAGGCAGCCGGGTACGAGCAGTACTTC
CDR3 protein: CASSPLQAAGYEQYF

D gene: NA
V gene: TRBV11-2
J gene: TRBJ2-7
clone size: NA
CDR3 DNA: TGTGCCAGCAGCCGCTACGAGCAGTACTTC
CDR3 protein: CASSRYEQYF

D gene: TRBD1
V gene: TRBV5-4
J gene: TRBJ2-7
clone size: NA
CDR3 DNA: TGTGCCAGCAGCGCCCCGGGACAGGGGTCCTACGAGCAGTACTTC
CDR3 protein: CASSAPGQGSYEQYF

D gene: TRBD1
V gene: TRBV7-9
J gene: TRBJ1-1
clone size: NA
CDR3 DNA: TGTGCCAGCAGCCACAGGGGGGCTGTGGACACTGAAGCTTTCTTT
CDR3 protein: CASSHRGAVDTEAFF

D gene: TRBD1
V gene: TRBV5-1
J gene: TRBJ2-7
clone size: NA
CDR3 DNA: TGCGCCAGCAGCCTGTTGGGTGACAGGGCCTGGGACGAGCAGTACTTC
CDR3 protein: CASSLLGDRAWDEQYF

D gene: NA
V gene: TRBV6-5
J gene: TRBJ2-5
clone size: many
CDR3 DNA: TGTGCCAGCAGTCCCTATTTAGGACAAGAGACCCAGTACTTC
CDR3 protein: CASSPYLGQETQYF

D gene: TRBD1
V gene: TRBV5-1
J gene: TRBJ2-7
clone size: NA
CDR3 DNA: TGCGCCAGCGGGATGGGAACCGGGACAGTTAGCTACGAGCAGTACTTC
CDR3 protein: CASGMGTGTVSYEQYF

D gene: TRBD1
V gene: TRBV19
J gene: TRBJ1-2
clone size: many
CDR3 DNA: TGTGCCAGTACCAGGGGGGGATATGGCTACACCTTC
CDR3 protein: CASTRGGYGYTF

D gene: TRBD1
V gene: TRBV11-1
J gene: TRBJ2-7
clone size: many
CDR3 DNA: TGTGCCAGCAGATGGGAGGTGGACAGGGAGCGTTACGAGCAGTACTTC
CDR3 protein: CASRWEVDRERYEQYF

D gene: TRBD2
V gene: TRBV12-3/TRBV12-4
J gene: TRBJ2-7
clone size: NA
CDR3 DNA: TGTGCCAGCAGATCAGCGGGACCACGATACGAGCAGTACTTC
CDR3 protein: CASRSAGPRYEQYF

D gene: TRBD2
V gene: TRBV11-2
J gene: TRBJ2-5
clone size: NA
CDR3 DNA: TGTGCCAGCAGCTTAGGCGGGAGGGCCCTAATGTCAAAGACCCAGTACTTC
CDR3 protein: CASSLGGRALMSKTQYF

D gene: NA
V gene: TRBV7-2
J gene: TRBJ1-5
clone size: many
CDR3 DNA: TGTGCCAGCAGCTTAGTTGATGGGAACAATCAGCCCCAGCATTTT
CDR3 protein: CASSLVDGNNQPQHF

D gene: TRBD2
V gene: TRBV19
J gene: TRBJ2-5
clone size: NA
CDR3 DNA: TGTGCCAGTAGTATCCTAGGAGCGGGAGAAGAGACCCAGTACTTC
CDR3 protein: CASSILGAGEETQYF

D gene: TRBD1
V gene: TRBV12-5
J gene: TRBJ2-1
clone size: NA
CDR3 DNA: TGTGCTAGTGGGACAGGGGGCTCCTACAATGAGCAGTTCTTC
CDR3 protein: CASGTGGSYNEQFF